These 15 T cell receptor beta chains originate from one sample sequenced in a study of technical replicates of blood from a handful of donors. The method was immunoSEQ multiplex PCR; TCRdb's version includes in-frame clones alone and lacks a portion of them. The profile shows 75,000 to 95,000 clones, 94% of them singletons. Sequences were obtained from T cells isolated from PBMCs. The receptors shown here come from a human donor in good health.

This clone was picked up one time. V is TRBV27 and J is TRBJ2-1, with D possibly TRBD1 on 6 matching bases. The CDR3 length is 15 residues. Between the trimmed V and J ends, which lost 3 bases and 8 bases, there was a span of 17 bases. CDR1 and CDR2 (germline): MNHEY, SMNVEV (reference sequence). CDR3 protein: CASSLRGWGKDEQFF. CDR3 DNA sequence: TGTGCCAGCAGTTTGAGGGGGTGGGGGAAAGATGAGCAGTTCTTC.

This clone was observed once. The chain carries TRBV7-9 and TRBJ2-5; perhaps TRBD1 as D (6 bases). The CDR3 consists of 16 residues. Trimming removed 5 bases from V and 1 base from J, with 17 bases in between. Germline V gene data show CDR1 as SEHNR and CDR2 as FQNEAQ (reference sequence). The CDR3 nucleotides are TGTGCCAGCAGCGATTCACGCTGGACAGCCCAAGAGACCCAGTACTTC. Translating gives CASSDSRWTAQETQYF.

The chain is built from TRBV14 and TRBJ2-5; the D is unclear. This CDR3 has 14 amino acids. Germline loops: CDR1 SGHDN, CDR2 FVKESK. With 2 bases removed from V and 4 bases from J, the gap between germline ends came to 11 bases. CDR3 coding DNA: TGTGCCAGCAGCCAACCCGCGGTTCCAGAGACCCAGTACTTC. Translation: CASSQPAVPETQYF.

This rearrangement joins TRBV6-5 to TRBJ2-7; the match to TRBD2 covers 9 bases. The J segment lost 2 bases and the V segment lost 6 bases, leaving 5 bases of the junction unmatched. The CDR3 covers 14 residues. From germline, CDR1 is MNHEY and CDR2 SVGAGI. DNA for the CDR3: TGTGCCAGCAGGGGGGGACTAGCCCCCTACGAGCAGTACTTC. This translates into CASRGGLAPYEQYF.

V is TRBV27 and J is TRBJ1-5; D is uncertain. Per germline, CDR1 MNHEY and CDR2 SMNVEV (reference sequence). V lost 5 bases and J lost 3, with 8 bases in between. This CDR3 has 13 amino acids. The CDR3 loop reads CASSIQHNQPQHF. The CDR3 region has the DNA TGTGCCAGCAGTATACAGCACAATCAGCCCCAGCATTTT.

This sequence joins TRBV15 and TRBJ2-3; 8 nucleotides agree with TRBD1. The germline V gene has CDR1 LNHNV and CDR2 YYDKDF (reference sequence). The trim removed 8 bases at V and 3 bases at J, leaving 10 bases unmatched. The CDR3 sequence is 15 residues long. The CDR3 region has the DNA TGTGCCACCTATGACAGGGGCGGGTTTACAGATACGCAGTATTTT. It is translated as CATYDRGGFTDTQYF.

This chain connects TRBV7-2 to TRBJ2-3, with 7 bases matching TRBD1. V shed 1 base, J shed 7 bases, and the junction held 5 bases outside the gene matches. Germline V CDR1 and CDR2: SGHTA, FQGNSA. The CDR3 runs to 14 residues. For the CDR3, the DNA is TGTGCCAGCAGCTTAGAAGGGGGCTTGTATACGCAGTATTTT. Translating gives CASSLEGGLYTQYF.

The genes are TRBV2 and TRBJ2-1; 8 bases map to TRBD2. Trimming cost V 5 bases and J 7 bases; bases outside gene matches: 16. Germline assignment: CDR1 SNHLY and CDR2 FYNNEI. CDR3 size: 17 residues. Here the CDR3 reads CASSLDPTSGIGNEQFF. As DNA, the CDR3 is TGTGCCAGCAGTCTTGATCCAACTAGCGGCATAGGGAATGAGCAGTTCTTC.

The chain employs TRBV7-9 and TRBJ1-4; weak D call: TRBD1 (6 bases). Per germline, CDR1 SEHNR and CDR2 FQNEAQ (reference sequence). CDR3 length equals 13 residues. V was clipped by 4 bases and J by 5 bases, with 8 bases between them. The CDR3 DNA reads TGTGCCAGCAGCTCGCAGGGGAATGAAAAACTGTTTTTT. It yields the protein CASSSQGNEKLFF. The full variable domain, its missing parts supplied by reference TRBV7-9 and TRBJ1-4, is DTGVSQNPRHKITKRGQNVTFRCDPISEHNRLYWYRQTLGQGPEFLTYFQNEAQLEKSRLLSDRFSAERPKGSFSTLEIQRTEQGDSAMYLCASSSQGNEKLFFGSGTQLSVL.

The chain employs TRBV9 and TRBJ2-1; D may be TRBD2 (5 bases). CDR1 is SGDLS, CDR2 YYNGEE, per germline. V lost 4 bases to trimming and J lost 4 bases, with 15 bases between them. The CDR3 has 15 residues. In DNA, the CDR3 is TGTGCCAGCAGCCCTCAGGACTTTTTTTACAATGAGCAGTTCTTC. It is translated as CASSPQDFFYNEQFF.

The V gene is TRBV29-1, the J gene TRBJ2-3, with D maybe TRBD2 (5 bases). The CDR3 totals 11 residues. V lost 2 bases and J 10 bases, leaving 10 bases between the germline ends. Germline CDR1 reads SQVTM; CDR2 reads ANQGSEA. CDR3 DNA sequence: TGCAGCGTTGAACTGGTAGCGCCGCAGTATTTT. Its translation is CSVELVAPQYF.

The rearrangement links TRBV6-1 to TRBJ1-5; D might be TRBD1 (6 bases). Trimming cost V 2 bases and J 0 bases, with 20 bases left between them. Germline V CDR1 and CDR2: MNHNS, SASEGT. There are 19 residues in the CDR3. The CDR3 region is CASSESSTGIGYSNQPQHF. The CDR3 DNA sequence: TGTGCCAGCAGTGAAAGTTCAACAGGGATTGGGTATAGCAATCAGCCCCAGCATTTT.

The V gene is TRBV9, the J gene TRBJ2-3; TRBD2 is a possible D gene (6 bases). Deletions cut 2 bases from V and 0 bases from J, with 13 bases between. In germline, CDR1 is SGDLS, CDR2 YYNGEE. The CDR3 extends over 16 amino acids. The CDR3 sequence is CASSVLAGTSTDTQYF. The CDR3 DNA follows: TGTGCCAGCAGCGTTTTGGCCGGGACTAGCACAGATACGCAGTATTTT.

This rearrangement joins TRBV19 to TRBJ2-1; D is unresolved. The V gene lost 0 bases and the J gene lost 9 bases, with 15 bases spanning the gap. Germline values: CDR1 LNHDA, CDR2 SQIVND (reference sequence). The CDR3 is 15 residues long. The CDR3 sequence: CASSIDPRGGVEQFF. Written as DNA, the CDR3 is TGTGCCAGTAGTATAGACCCTCGCGGCGGAGTTGAGCAGTTCTTC.

The genes are TRBV10-3 and TRBJ2-5, with 8 nucleotides matching TRBD2. Germline trimming cut 0 bases from V and 5 bases from J; bases unmatched to any gene: 2. The CDR3 is 14 amino acids. Germline lookup yields CDR1 ENHRY and CDR2 SYGVKD. The CDR3 here is CAISESAGDETQYF. DNA of the CDR3: TGTGCCATCAGTGAGTCAGCGGGAGACGAGACCCAGTACTTC.